These 15 T cell receptor beta chains were all obtained from the same sample, sequenced in a study of cytomegalovirus exposure and HLA in healthy donors. PCR involved 60 Vbeta and 13 Jbeta primers. The assay was immunoSEQ multiplex PCR, and TCRdb's table has in-frame clones only and misses some. The sample holds about 72,000 clones. Sequenced: PBMCs. Source of these receptors: a man in his forties in good health and CMV-seronegative.

The CDR3 DNA is TGTGCCAGCAGCCTAGCGAGCGGGGAGCTGTTTTTT. This sequence encodes CASSLASGELFF. V is TRBV6-5 and J is TRBJ2-2; maybe TRBD2 (6 bases). Trimming cost V 6 bases and J 7 bases, with 9 bases left between them. The CDR3 totals 12 residues. Germline loops: CDR1 MNHEY, CDR2 SVGAGI.

The genes are TRBV25-1 and TRBJ1-5, with unresolved D. Trimming stripped 6 bases from V and 8 bases from J, with 14 bases between. Germline assignment: CDR1 MGHDK and CDR2 SYGVNS. The CDR3 runs 13 residues. The CDR3 DNA sequence: TGTGCCAGCAGCCGGGGAGGGTTCGAGCCCCAGCATTTT. Amino acids: CASSRGGFEPQHF.

V and J are TRBV5-5 and TRBJ2-1; 7 bases are a match to TRBD2. CDR1 is SGHKS and CDR2 is YYEKEE in the germline V gene (reference sequence). The junction had 5 bases not matched to a gene; V was cut back by 1 base and J by 4 bases. The CDR3 totals 15 residues. CDR3 DNA sequence: TGTGCCAGCAGCTTGATGGGCGGGGGTTACAATGAGCAGTTCTTC. Translating gives CASSLMGGGYNEQFF.

The rearrangement uses TRBV10-3 and TRBJ2-3, with 7 bases fitting TRBD1. The CDR3 has 15 residues. J gave up 0 bases and V 6 bases, and 6 bases lay outside the gene matches. Germline V gives CDR1 ENHRY, CDR2 SYGVKD. CDR3 residues: CAISWTGTSTDTQYF. The CDR3 DNA follows: TGTGCCATCAGCTGGACAGGCACTAGCACAGATACGCAGTATTTT.

V and J are TRBV5-6 and TRBJ2-3; 7 bases are shared with TRBD2. The CDR3 is 15 amino acids. The junction had 7 bases not matched to a gene; V was cut back by 4 bases and J by 2 bases. Germline loops: CDR1 SGHDT, CDR2 YYEEEE. CDR3 in DNA: TGTGCCAGCAGCCCGGGGACTACCATCACAGATACGCAGTATTTT. Its protein product is CASSPGTTITDTQYF.

The rearrangement links TRBV2 to TRBJ2-4, with 11 bases aligning to TRBD2. The junction had 8 bases not matched to a gene; V was cut back by 2 bases and J by 8 bases. The CDR3 has 16 amino acids. Germline V gene data show CDR1 as SNHLY and CDR2 as FYNNEI. The CDR3 loop is CASSENSGGAADIQYF. DNA for the CDR3: TGTGCCAGCAGTGAAAATAGCGGGGGGGCCGCGGACATTCAGTACTTC.

The chain recombines TRBV28 with TRBJ2-3; 7 bases align to TRBD1. CDR3 length: 16 residues. The V gene end was trimmed by 7 bases and the J gene end by 1 base; junction bases not matched to a gene: 11. The germline CDR1 and CDR2 sequences are MDHEN and SYDVKM. CDR3: CASKATGVAGTDTQYF. The CDR3 coding sequence is TGTGCCAGCAAAGCTACAGGGGTAGCCGGCACAGATACGCAGTATTTT.

This chain uses TRBV7-8 with TRBJ2-3; 7 nucleotides line up with TRBD1. Germline V CDR1 and CDR2: SGHVS, FQNEAQ. The CDR3 covers 13 residues. J gave up 5 bases and V 5 bases, and 4 bases lay outside the gene matches. The CDR3 here is CASSLYRGDTQYF. The CDR3 bases are TGTGCCAGCAGCCTCTACAGGGGAGATACGCAGTATTTT.

The chain links TRBV10-3 to TRBJ1-5, with unresolved D. CDR3 length: 15 amino acids. Per germline, CDR1 ENHRY and CDR2 SYGVKD. V dropped 3 bases and J dropped 2 bases, with 11 bases sitting between them. CDR3 coding DNA: TGTGCCATCAGTGAAGAGGGTAACGGCAATCAGCCCCAGCATTTT. This gives the protein CAISEEGNGNQPQHF.

The rearrangement joins TRBV18 to TRBJ2-4; 15 positions agree with TRBD2. This CDR3 is built from 18 residues. With V trimmed by 5 bases and J by 0 bases, 5 bases remained unmatched. Germline V lookup: CDR1 KGHSH, CDR2 LQKENI. The CDR3 region is CASSSGLAGGLAKNIQYF. The DNA of the CDR3 is TGTGCCAGCTCATCGGGACTAGCGGGGGGATTAGCCAAAAACATTCAGTACTTC.

Of note for this clone: Other DNA sequences in this sample translate to the same CDR3. The rearrangement links TRBV7-3 to TRBJ2-7; 8 nucleotides align to TRBD1. After removal of 2 bases from V and 2 bases from J, the junction contained 2 bases not matched to a gene. This CDR3 is 14 amino acids long. Per the germline V gene, CDR1 is SGHTA and CDR2 is FQGTGA. DNA for the CDR3: TGTGCCAGCAGCTTAGGACAGGGAACCTACGAGCAGTACTTC. Its protein product is CASSLGQGTYEQYF.

The rearrangement joins TRBV5-1 to TRBJ1-1; D possibly corresponds to TRBD1 (6 bases). Germline assignment: CDR1 SGHRS and CDR2 YFSETQ. The CDR3 length is 16 residues. Trimming shortened V by 2 bases and J by 3 bases, and 17 bases separated the two germline ends. In DNA form, the CDR3 reads TGCGCCAGCAGCTTCTCAGGGGATAAATGGGACACTGAAGCTTTCTTT. It encodes CASSFSGDKWDTEAFF.

The rearrangement joins TRBV2 to TRBJ2-7; a weak D match, TRBD1 (6 bases). The CDR3 contains 15 residues. Per germline, CDR1 SNHLY and CDR2 FYNNEI. Between the trimmed V and J ends, which lost 1 base and 1 base, there was a span of 11 bases. This CDR3 reads CASSEGTETSYEQYF. CDR3 nucleotides: TGTGCCAGCAGTGAAGGGACAGAAACTTCCTACGAGCAGTACTTC.

The chain couples TRBV10-3 to TRBJ2-7, with 9 positions matching TRBD1. V lost 8 bases and J lost 3; bases outside the gene matches: 11. Germline V lookup: CDR1 ENHRY, CDR2 SYGVKD. The CDR3 runs to 15 residues. The DNA for the CDR3 is TGTGCCATCTCTCTAACTGCGGGACAGGGCTACGAGCAGTACTTC. This translates into CAISLTAGQGYEQYF.

This chain links TRBV5-8 with TRBJ1-1; no definite D call. The CDR3 has 15 residues. V lost 0 bases to trimming and J lost 7 bases, with 16 bases between them. Germline V gene sequence: CDR1 SGHTS, CDR2 YDEGEE. The CDR3 nucleotides read TGTGCCAGCAGCTTGGGCACGGTACGTCGGTATGAAGCTTTCTTT. It codes for CASSLGTVRRYEAFF.